The 14 T cell receptor beta chains listed next were all sequenced from one sample in a study of siplizumab effects on memory and regulatory T cells. TCRdb's table, derived via immunoSEQ multiplex PCR, lists solely in-frame clones and lacks some. The data show approximately 82,000 clones, roughly 89% seen once. The sample consisted of Tregs sorted from blood. Receptors were obtained from a human donor in good health.

The gene calls are TRBV5-1 and TRBJ2-5, with D perhaps matching TRBD2 (7 bases). Trimming left V 1 base short and J 4 bases short, with 17 bases between. CDR1 and CDR2 from the germline V gene are SGHRS and YFSETQ. This CDR3 has 16 residues. CDR3 coding DNA: TGCGCCAGCAGCTTGATGGCGGCGGGGGCAGGAGAGACCCAGTACTTC. This codes for CASSLMAAGAGETQYF.

The chain has TRBV25-1 and TRBJ1-2; 7 nucleotides align to TRBD1. The J segment lost 9 bases and the V segment lost 7 bases, leaving 11 bases of the junction unmatched. Germline V gene data show CDR1 as MGHDK and CDR2 as SYGVNS. The CDR3 runs to 13 residues. The CDR3 sequence: CASIGSKQGRYTF. The CDR3 bases are TGTGCCAGCATCGGGTCCAAACAGGGGCGCTACACCTTC.

The chain carries TRBV5-6 and TRBJ2-3, with 15 bases lining up with TRBD2. With 4 bases clipped from V and 4 bases from J, the junction kept 4 bases outside the gene matches. There are 16 residues in the CDR3. CDR1 is SGHDT and CDR2 is YYEEEE in the germline V gene. CDR3 amino acids: CASSPGLAGGADTQYF. The DNA of the CDR3 is TGTGCCAGCAGCCCCGGACTAGCGGGGGGGGCAGATACGCAGTATTTT.

V is TRBV25-1 and J is TRBJ1-1; tentative D call: TRBD1 (5 bases). The CDR3 spans 15 residues. Germline V lookup: CDR1 MGHDK, CDR2 SYGVNS. Trimming removed 5 bases at V and 0 bases at J, with 13 bases between. The CDR3 protein is CASSPPGVMNTEAFF. The CDR3 bases are TGTGCCAGCAGTCCCCCGGGGGTAATGAACACTGAAGCTTTCTTT.

The chain uses TRBV27 and TRBJ2-6; D possibly matches TRBD1 or TRBD2 (7 bases each). Trimming took 7 bases from V and 1 from J, leaving 20 bases between them. There are 18 residues in the CDR3. Germline assignment: CDR1 MNHEY and CDR2 SMNVEV (reference sequence). The CDR3 spells CASTPLAGGASGANVLTF. The CDR3, as DNA: TGTGCCAGCACTCCACTTGCAGGGGGGGCTTCTGGGGCCAACGTCCTGACTTTC.

The CDR3 DNA reads as TGTGCCAGTAGTCCCTCACTCACAGGGAATCAGCCCCAGCATTTT. This translates into CASSPSLTGNQPQHF. This chain joins TRBV19 and TRBJ1-5, with D maybe TRBD1 (6 bases). Looked up from germline, CDR1 is LNHDA and CDR2 is SQIVND (reference sequence). The CDR3 has 15 amino acids. The V gene lost 5 bases and the J gene lost 4 bases, with 15 bases spanning the gap.

V is TRBV6-5 and J is TRBJ2-7; D possibly corresponds to TRBD2 (5 bases). The CDR3 loop spans 14 amino acids. V dropped 4 bases and J dropped 6 bases, with 16 bases sitting between them. The germline V gene has CDR1 MNHEY and CDR2 SVGAGI. For the CDR3, the DNA is TGTGCCAGCAGTTTTACCACTAGTACGGGCGAGCAGTACTTC. This encodes CASSFTTSTGEQYF.

As regards this clone: Different DNA sequences within this sample yield the same CDR3. This chain uses TRBV18 with TRBJ1-4, with D perhaps TRBD1 (6 bases). Trimming pared 3 bases from V and 5 bases from J, leaving 7 bases between. This CDR3 contains 13 residues. The V gene's germline CDR1 is KGHSH and CDR2 LQKENI. The CDR3 bases are TGTGCCAGCTCACCTCAGGGGAATGAAAAACTGTTTTTT. Translation gives CASSPQGNEKLFF.

This clone was counted only a few times. V usage is TRBV7-9 and J usage is TRBJ1-1; possibly TRBD1 for D (5 bases). The CDR3 is 15 amino acids. V was pared by 0 bases and J by 1 base, with 9 bases between. Germline V CDR1 and CDR2: SEHNR, FQNEAQ (reference sequence). For the CDR3, the DNA is TGTGCCAGCAGCTTAGCGCTTGGACAGAACACTGAAGCTTTCTTT. It encodes CASSLALGQNTEAFF.

The chain is built from TRBV29-1 and TRBJ1-4; D may be TRBD1 (6 bases). Germline V gene sequence: CDR1 SQVTM, CDR2 ANQGSEA. The V gene lost 1 base and the J gene lost 6 bases, with 15 bases spanning the gap. The CDR3 contains 15 residues. The CDR3 protein is CSVEVGGTSYEKLFF. For the CDR3, the DNA is TGCAGCGTTGAAGTAGGTGGGACAAGTTATGAAAAACTGTTTTTT.

This sequence joins TRBV5-1 and TRBJ2-2; no firm D call. Looked up from germline, CDR1 is SGHRS and CDR2 is YFSETQ. The CDR3 loop spans 16 amino acids. V was trimmed by 4 bases and J by 2 bases, leaving 15 bases between them. The CDR3 reads CASSPRTGQNTGELFF. The CDR3, as DNA: TGCGCCAGCAGCCCCCGGACGGGCCAAAACACCGGGGAGCTGTTTTTT.

The chain has TRBV6-1 and TRBJ2-1, with unresolved D. This CDR3 has 11 residues. The V end was cut by 5 bases, the J end by 9 bases, with 8 bases between. Per germline, CDR1 MNHNS and CDR2 SASEGT. The CDR3 nucleotides read TGTGCCAGCAGTTACCTGGGTGAGCAGTTCTTC. Translated: CASSYLGEQFF.

The chain carries TRBV4-1 and TRBJ2-1, with a weak D call TRBD2 (6 bases). Germline assignment: CDR1 MGHRA and CDR2 YSYEKL. The CDR3 sequence is 12 residues long. The V end lost 4 bases, the J end lost 10 bases, and 11 bases lay between the germline ends. CDR3 in amino acids: CASSPGLWEQFF. CDR3 in DNA: TGCGCCAGCAGCCCGGGACTTTGGGAGCAGTTCTTC.

V and J are TRBV7-3 and TRBJ2-2; D is possibly TRBD1 or TRBD2 (5 bases each). The V end lost 5 bases, the J end lost 2 bases, and 9 bases lay between the germline ends. The CDR3 has 14 residues. The germline V gene encodes CDR1 SGHTA and CDR2 FQGTGA. For the CDR3, the DNA is TGTGCCAGCAGCATGGGACCCAACACCGGGGAGCTGTTTTTT. Translating it yields CASSMGPNTGELFF.